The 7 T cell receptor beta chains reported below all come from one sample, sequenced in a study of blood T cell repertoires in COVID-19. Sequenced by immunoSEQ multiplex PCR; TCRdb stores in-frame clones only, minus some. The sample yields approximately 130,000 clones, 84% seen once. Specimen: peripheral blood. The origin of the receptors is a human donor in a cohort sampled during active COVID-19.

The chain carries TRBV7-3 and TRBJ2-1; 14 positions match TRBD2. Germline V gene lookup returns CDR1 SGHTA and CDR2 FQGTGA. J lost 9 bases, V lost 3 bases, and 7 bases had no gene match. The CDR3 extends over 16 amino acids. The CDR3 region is CASSFSTSGGAGEQFF. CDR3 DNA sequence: TGTGCCAGCAGCTTCTCGACTAGCGGGGGGGCCGGTGAGCAGTTCTTC.

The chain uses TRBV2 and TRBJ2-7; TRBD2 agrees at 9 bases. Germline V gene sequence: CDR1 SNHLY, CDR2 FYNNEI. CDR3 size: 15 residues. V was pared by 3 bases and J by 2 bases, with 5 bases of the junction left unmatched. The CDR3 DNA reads TGTGCCAGCAGTGATTCGACTAGCGGCCCCTACGAGCAGTACTTC. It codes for CASSDSTSGPYEQYF.

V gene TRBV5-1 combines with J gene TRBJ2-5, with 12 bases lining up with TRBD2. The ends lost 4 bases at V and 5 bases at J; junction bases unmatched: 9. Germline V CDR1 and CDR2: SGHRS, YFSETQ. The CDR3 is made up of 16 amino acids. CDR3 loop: CASSLGSSGGAETQYF. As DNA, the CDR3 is TGCGCCAGCAGCCTCGGGTCTAGCGGGGGGGCTGAGACCCAGTACTTC.

The DNA of the CDR3 is TGTGCCAGCAGCTCGGACAGGGCTGGGGCCAACGTCCTGACTTTC. Amino acid sequence: CASSSDRAGANVLTF. V is TRBV7-9 and J is TRBJ2-6, with TRBD1 matching 8 bases. The ends lost 4 bases at V and 2 bases at J; junction bases unmatched: 1. The germline CDR1 and CDR2 sequences are SEHNR and FQNEAQ (reference sequence). The CDR3 is 15 residues long.

The DNA for the CDR3 is TGTGCCAGTACCTTGAACACTGAAGCTTTCTTT. It translates to CASTLNTEAFF. The chain combines TRBV19 with TRBJ1-1, with D unresolved. This CDR3 region has 11 residues. Germline V gives CDR1 LNHDA, CDR2 SQIVND (reference sequence). V was pared by 7 bases and J by 0 bases, with 3 bases between.

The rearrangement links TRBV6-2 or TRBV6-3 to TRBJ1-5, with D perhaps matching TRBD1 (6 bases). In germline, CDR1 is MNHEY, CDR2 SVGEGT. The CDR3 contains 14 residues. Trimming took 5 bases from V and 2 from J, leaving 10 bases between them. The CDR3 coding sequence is TGTGCCAGCAGTCAGGGGACGCGCAATCAGCCCCAGCATTTT. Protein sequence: CASSQGTRNQPQHF.

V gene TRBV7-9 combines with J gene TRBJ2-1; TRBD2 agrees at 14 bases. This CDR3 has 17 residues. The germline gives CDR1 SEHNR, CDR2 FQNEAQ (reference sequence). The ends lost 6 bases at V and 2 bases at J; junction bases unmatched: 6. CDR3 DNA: TGTGCCAGCAGTACTATGACTAGCGGGGGGGCCTACAATGAGCAGTTCTTC. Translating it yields CASSTMTSGGAYNEQFF.